One sample yielded the 21 T cell receptor beta chains listed below, sequenced in a study of blood T cell repertoires in COVID-19. Clones were sequenced by immunoSEQ multiplex PCR, and TCRdb holds only the in-frame ones, with some missing. The repertoire holds about 470,000 clones, about 90% seen once, with about 0.7% in the top ten. The sequenced material came from PBMCs or T cells enriched from blood (not recorded which). These receptors were taken from a woman aged 18-29 years who had recovered from COVID-19.

This chain joins TRBV5-4 and TRBJ2-7; 11 positions match TRBD2. The germline gives CDR1 SGHNT, CDR2 YYREEE (reference sequence). V lost 7 bases to trimming and J lost 5 bases; unmatched junction nucleotides: 14. The CDR3 is made up of 16 amino acids. CDR3 in amino acids: CASSLGSGTSGNEQYF. CDR3 coding DNA: TGTGCCAGCTCATTAGGAAGCGGGACTAGCGGCAACGAGCAGTACTTC.

The J gene is TRBJ1-6, the V gene TRBV28; possible D gene TRBD1, 6 bases. This CDR3 is built from 14 residues. V lost 3 bases to trimming and J lost 9 bases, with 12 bases between them. CDR1 is MDHEN and CDR2 is SYDVKM in the germline V gene. This CDR3 reads CASSLRTASSPLHF. The CDR3 DNA is TGTGCCAGCAGTTTGCGGACAGCCAGTTCACCCCTCCACTTT.

CDR3 sequence reads: CASSDPGQGGSGTGELFF. For the CDR3, the DNA is TGTGCCAGCAGCGATCCGGGACAGGGGGGTTCCGGCACCGGGGAGCTGTTTTTT. V is TRBV27 and J is TRBJ2-2; 11 bases line up with TRBD1. Germline V gene data show CDR1 as MNHEY and CDR2 as SMNVEV (reference sequence). The CDR3 has 18 amino acids. V dropped 6 bases and J dropped 4; count of bases not matched to a gene: 13.

This clone occurred a few times. V is TRBV19 and J is TRBJ1-4; 9 nucleotides align to TRBD1. CDR1 is LNHDA, CDR2 SQIVND, per germline (reference sequence). V was clipped by 5 bases and J by 8 bases; unmatched bases: 12. This CDR3 is 16 amino acids long. This CDR3 is CASSPYDRGKEEKLFF. CDR3 in DNA: TGTGCCAGTAGTCCGTACGACAGGGGGAAAGAGGAAAAACTGTTTTTT.

The chain employs TRBV7-6 and TRBJ1-1, with D possibly being TRBD1 (6 bases). The CDR3 is 13 residues long. Germline assignment: CDR1 SGHVS and CDR2 FNYEAQ. The V end lost 5 bases, the J end lost 6 bases, and 13 bases lay between the germline ends. CDR3 DNA sequence: TGTGCCAGCAGCCAGGGGAGACTGGCTGAAGCTTTCTTT. It codes for CASSQGRLAEAFF.

This clone has only one observation. Other DNA sequences from this sample encode an identical CDR3 as well. The genes are TRBV2 and TRBJ1-1; possible D gene TRBD1, 6 bases. From germline, CDR1 is SNHLY and CDR2 FYNNEI. The CDR3 has 14 amino acids. V was shortened by 6 bases and J by 4 bases, with 15 bases between the two germline ends. This CDR3 is CASSEERGGTEAFF. CDR3 sequence (DNA): TGTGCCAGCAGCGAGGAAAGGGGGGGCACTGAAGCTTTCTTT.

The chain has TRBV6-5 and TRBJ2-7; no reliable D call. From germline, CDR1 is MNHEY and CDR2 SVGAGI. The CDR3 loop spans 11 amino acids. V lost 4 bases and J 5 bases, leaving 6 bases between the germline ends. CDR3 protein: CASSSYNEQYF. The CDR3 DNA reads as TGTGCCAGCAGTTCTTACAACGAGCAGTACTTC.

This clone was observed a handful of times. This sequence joins TRBV7-2 and TRBJ1-2; a possible D gene is TRBD1 (6 bases). This CDR3 spans 13 amino acids. V lost 2 bases and J lost 5, with 9 bases in between. Germline assignment: CDR1 SGHTA and CDR2 FQGNSA. Here the CDR3 DNA reads TGTGCCAGCAGCTTACAGGGGTCGTATGGCTACACCTTC. Residues: CASSLQGSYGYTF.

The chain carries TRBV3-1 (or the pseudogene TRBV3-2) and TRBJ1-5, with a possible D match to TRBD1 (6 bases). Germline CDR1 and CDR2: LGHDT and YNNKEL (reference sequence). The CDR3 runs to 14 residues. Trimming stripped 5 bases from V and 1 base from J, with 9 bases between. CDR3 protein: CASSDQGSNQPQHF. The DNA of the CDR3 is TGTGCCAGCAGCGACCAGGGGAGCAATCAGCCCCAGCATTTT.

The J gene is TRBJ2-1, the V gene TRBV3-1 (or the pseudogene TRBV3-2); 8 nucleotides line up with TRBD2. This CDR3 is 14 amino acids long. Germline loops: CDR1 LGHDT, CDR2 YNNKEL (reference sequence). V lost 0 bases and J lost 6; bases outside the gene matches: 1. This CDR3 reads CASSQEGTSNEQFF. The CDR3 coding sequence is TGTGCCAGCAGCCAAGAAGGGACTAGCAATGAGCAGTTCTTC.

This clone was counted between two and nine times. The V and J genes are TRBV12-3 or TRBV12-4 and TRBJ1-2; 7 bases are shared with TRBD1. V dropped 5 bases and J dropped 8; count of bases not matched to a gene: 5. CDR3 length equals 12 residues. The CDR3 region is CASSRGRGGYTF. For the CDR3, the DNA is TGTGCCAGCAGTAGGGGGCGCGGGGGCTACACCTTC.

J is TRBJ2-6 and V is TRBV24-1; the match to TRBD1 covers 8 bases. Germline trimming cut 4 bases from V and 1 base from J; bases unmatched to any gene: 5. CDR3 length equals 17 residues. The germline CDR1 and CDR2 sequences are KGHDR and SFDVKD. This CDR3 is CATSDRRTGSGANVLTF. CDR3 nucleotides: TGTGCCACCAGTGACCGGCGGACAGGGTCTGGGGCCAACGTCCTGACTTTC.

The genes are TRBV9 and TRBJ2-7; weak D call: TRBD2 (6 bases). The CDR3 has 14 amino acids. Trimming removed 2 bases from V and 0 bases from J, with 9 bases in between. The germline gives CDR1 SGDLS, CDR2 YYNGEE. The CDR3 reads CASSVGTFSYEQYF. CDR3 DNA sequence: TGTGCCAGCAGCGTTGGGACTTTCTCCTACGAGCAGTACTTC. Full variable domain (rest looked up from reference TRBV9 and TRBJ2-7): DSGVTQTPKHLITATGQRVTLRCSPRSGDLSVYWYQQSLDQGLQFLIQYYNGEERAKGNILERFSAQQFPDLHSELNLSSLELGDSALYFCASSVGTFSYEQYFGPGTRLTVT.

The rearrangement links TRBV5-1 to TRBJ2-2, with TRBD1 identical over 7 bases. Germline assignment: CDR1 SGHRS and CDR2 YFSETQ. The trim removed 4 bases at V and 1 base at J, leaving 4 bases unmatched. The CDR3 runs to 15 residues. The CDR3: CASSTGQVNTGELFF. CDR3 DNA: TGCGCCAGCAGCACTGGACAGGTGAACACCGGGGAGCTGTTTTTT.

The rearrangement uses TRBV24-1 and TRBJ2-1; a weak D match, TRBD2 (7 bases). Looked up from germline, CDR1 is KGHDR and CDR2 is SFDVKD. The CDR3 sequence is 15 residues long. Trimming took off 9 bases at V and 7 bases at J, with 21 bases between the two ends. CDR3 DNA: TGTGCCACCCAATCACGGGGGGCGGGTAGTAATGAGCAGTTCTTC. Amino acid sequence: CATQSRGAGSNEQFF.

J is TRBJ1-1 and V is TRBV11-3; no definite D call. The CDR3 covers 14 residues. Per germline, CDR1 SGHNT and CDR2 YENEEA. The V gene lost 0 bases and the J gene lost 1 base, with 6 bases spanning the gap. The CDR3 bases are TGTGCCAGCAGCTTAGACGGAGGGAACACTGAAGCTTTCTTT. This sequence encodes CASSLDGGNTEAFF.

The chain couples TRBV3-1 (or the pseudogene TRBV3-2) to TRBJ2-5; 8 nucleotides agree with TRBD2. The CDR3 covers 15 residues. J was trimmed by 4 bases and V by 3 bases; bases with no gene match: 7. Per the germline V gene, CDR1 is LGHDT and CDR2 is YNNKEL (reference sequence). In DNA, the CDR3 is TGTGCCAGCAGCCACCTCCTCGGGGGGGCAGAGACCCAGTACTTC. Translation gives CASSHLLGGAETQYF.

This chain links TRBV12-3 or TRBV12-4 with TRBJ1-1, with TRBD1 as a possible D gene (5 bases). Deletions cut 3 bases from V and 7 bases from J, with 12 bases between. The CDR3 loop spans 13 amino acids. CDR3 amino acids: CASSFAGVGEAFF. The CDR3 nucleotides are TGTGCCAGCAGTTTTGCGGGGGTTGGTGAAGCTTTCTTT.

The J gene is TRBJ1-2, the V gene TRBV19; 8 nucleotides align to TRBD1. CDR1 is LNHDA and CDR2 is SQIVND in the germline V gene (reference sequence). V was clipped by 5 bases and J by 2 bases; unmatched bases: 7. The length of the CDR3 is 15 residues. CDR3: CASSVTGGPNYGYTF. In DNA, the CDR3 is TGTGCCAGTAGTGTTACAGGGGGACCGAACTATGGCTACACCTTC.

The V call is TRBV6-5, the J call TRBJ2-3; 8 bases fit TRBD2. The V gene end was trimmed by 6 bases and the J gene end by 3 bases; junction bases not matched to a gene: 8. The germline V gene encodes CDR1 MNHEY and CDR2 SVGAGI. The CDR3 spans 15 residues. The CDR3 coding sequence is TGTGCCAGCAGCAGAGACGGGGGGGGGACAGATACGCAGTATTTT. Its translation is CASSRDGGGTDTQYF.

V usage is TRBV3-1 (or the pseudogene TRBV3-2) and J usage is TRBJ2-5; 9 bases match TRBD2. The CDR3 consists of 14 residues. Germline CDR1 LGHDT, CDR2 YNNKEL (reference sequence). With V trimmed by 6 bases and J by 2 bases, 4 bases remained unmatched. The CDR3 protein is CASRASGAQETQYF. The CDR3 DNA is TGTGCCAGCAGGGCTAGCGGGGCTCAAGAGACCCAGTACTTC.